Below, one T cell receptor (beta chain) is given with its context. Using immunoSEQ multiplex PCR, the repertoire was profiled, and TCRdb retains in-frame clones only, with some absent. The table has tens of thousands of clones, about 90% seen once. This entry is derived from a study of blood T cell repertoires in COVID-19. CDR3 length: 17 amino acids. Trimming removed 0 bases at V and 7 bases at J, with 16 bases between. CDR1 and CDR2 from the germline V gene are ENHRY and SYGVKD. Sequenced input: peripheral blood. The clonotype originates from a man aged 50-59 years with active COVID-19. The chain uses TRBV10-3 and TRBJ1-6; possible D gene TRBD1, 5 bases. CDR3 in amino acids: CAISESIFTGTNSPLHF. DNA of the CDR3: TGTGCCATCAGTGAGTCGATCTTCACAGGCACCAATTCACCCCTCCACTTT.